The 16 T cell receptor beta chains below come from one sample, sequenced in a study of T cell responses to AZD1222 COVID-19 vaccine. Produced via immunoSEQ multiplex PCR; TCRdb's table is partial and in-frame only. The table shows 110,000 to 150,000 clones, with roughly 93% occurring only once. The starting material was peripheral blood, obtained 28 days after the second AZD1222 dose. These receptors originate from an adult who received the AZD1222 COVID-19 vaccine.

V usage is TRBV3-1 (or the pseudogene TRBV3-2) and J usage is TRBJ2-7; 12 positions agree with TRBD2. In germline, CDR1 is LGHDT, CDR2 YNNKEL (reference sequence). V trimming: 5 bases; J trimming: 0 bases; junction bases outside the gene matches: 8. This CDR3 spans 17 amino acids. CDR3 region: CASSARTSGMYSYEQYF. The CDR3 region has the DNA TGTGCCAGCAGCGCGCGGACTAGCGGGATGTACTCCTACGAGCAGTACTTC.

The rearrangement uses TRBV7-9 and TRBJ1-5; possible D gene TRBD1, 5 bases. With 0 bases removed from V and 9 bases from J, the gap between germline ends came to 9 bases. The CDR3 has 13 residues. Germline V CDR1 and CDR2: SEHNR, FQNEAQ (reference sequence). CDR3 sequence (DNA): TGTGCCAGCAGCTTAGCTACCGGGACGCCCCAGCATTTT. Protein product: CASSLATGTPQHF.

V usage is TRBV18 and J usage is TRBJ1-2; 7 bases agree with TRBD1. The V gene's germline CDR1 is KGHSH and CDR2 LQKENI. V lost 9 bases and J lost 9; bases outside the gene matches: 7. This CDR3 comprises 11 residues. As DNA, the CDR3 is TGTGCCAGTCTGCGGGACAGACGCTACACCTTC. Its protein product is CASLRDRRYTF. The whole variable domain, filled in from reference TRBV18 and TRBJ1-2, reads NAGVMQNPRHLVRRRGQEARLRCSPMKGHSHVYWYRQLPEEGLKFMVYLQKENIIDESGMPKERFSAEFPKEGPSILRIQQVVRGDSAAYFCASLRDRRYTFGSGTRLTVV.

The chain recombines TRBV27 with TRBJ2-1; the D gene could be TRBD1 or TRBD2 (5 bases each). This CDR3 has 16 amino acids. Germline CDR1 reads MNHEY; CDR2 reads SMNVEV (reference sequence). The ends were cut back, 5 bases at V and 0 bases at J, with 14 bases in the middle. CDR3 nucleotides: TGTGCCAGCAGTCCCCTGTCAGGGACCTCCTACAATGAGCAGTTCTTC. Protein: CASSPLSGTSYNEQFF.

The chain has TRBV10-3 and TRBJ2-4; 7 nucleotides line up with TRBD1. The CDR3 extends over 15 amino acids. Germline CDR1 reads ENHRY; CDR2 reads SYGVKD. The V and J ends lost 2 bases and 3 bases, in that order; junction bases with no gene match: 4. The CDR3 DNA follows: TGTGCCATCAGTGAGAAGACAGGGCGCAAAAACATTCAGTACTTC. Protein product: CAISEKTGRKNIQYF.

This chain joins TRBV19 and TRBJ1-1; D is unresolved. Trimming removed 4 bases from V and 5 bases from J, with 8 bases in between. The germline V gene has CDR1 LNHDA and CDR2 SQIVND (reference sequence). This CDR3 region has 12 residues. CDR3 residues: CASSTMSTEAFF. The CDR3 DNA reads TGTGCCAGTAGTACAATGTCGACTGAAGCTTTCTTT.

The chain links TRBV5-1 to TRBJ1-1, with TRBD1 as a possible D gene (5 bases). Trimming took 4 bases from V and 7 from J, leaving 11 bases between them. The CDR3 consists of 12 residues. The germline V gene encodes CDR1 SGHRS and CDR2 YFSETQ. For the CDR3, the DNA is TGCGCCAGCAGCCTGGCGCAGGGTGAAGCTTTCTTT. It translates to CASSLAQGEAFF.

This clone was observed a few times. This sequence joins TRBV19 and TRBJ2-7, with TRBD1 identical over 10 bases. This CDR3 is 14 amino acids long. Losses at the gene ends were 6 bases for V and 6 bases for J; bases not matched to a gene: 8. Germline CDR1 LNHDA, CDR2 SQIVND (reference sequence). The CDR3 DNA is TGTGCCAGTAGCGCAGGGACAGGGGAGGGCGAGCAGTACTTC. Translated, it gives CASSAGTGEGEQYF.

The chain couples TRBV29-1 to TRBJ1-1; tentative D call: TRBD1 (6 bases). V gave up 6 bases and J gave up 1 base, with 9 bases separating them. The CDR3 sequence is 12 residues long. In germline, CDR1 is SQVTM, CDR2 ANQGSEA. The CDR3 DNA is TGCAGCGTCGGACAGAGGAACACTGAAGCTTTCTTT. It encodes CSVGQRNTEAFF.

The chain has TRBV19 and TRBJ1-5; D is possibly TRBD1 (5 bases). The CDR3 is 14 residues long. Germline loops: CDR1 LNHDA, CDR2 SQIVND (reference sequence). Trimming stripped 2 bases from V and 4 bases from J, with 9 bases between. The DNA of the CDR3 is TGTGCCAGTAGTATAACAGGAACGAATCAGCCCCAGCATTTT. Protein product: CASSITGTNQPQHF.

The V call is TRBV21-1, the J call TRBJ1-1. TRBV21-1 is annotated as a pseudogene. This CDR3 has 15 amino acids. The CDR3 here is CASSKTQDRGTEAFF. The CDR3 coding sequence is TGTGCCAGCAGCAAGACACAGGACCGGGGGACTGAAGCTTTCTTT.

V usage is TRBV2 and J usage is TRBJ2-7; maybe TRBD2 (5 bases). The CDR3 length is 13 residues. V lost 6 bases to trimming and J lost 3 bases, with 12 bases between them. Germline CDR1 is SNHLY and CDR2 is FYNNEI. CDR3 amino acids: CASRADGDYEQYF. DNA of the CDR3: TGTGCCAGCAGGGCGGACGGGGACTACGAGCAGTACTTC. Based on the CDR3 plus reference TRBV2 and TRBJ2-7, the full variable domain is EPEVTQTPSHQVTQMGQEVILRCVPISNHLYFYWYRQILGQKVEFLVSFYNNEISEKSEIFDDQFSVERPDGSNFTLKIRSTKLEDSAMYFCASRADGDYEQYFGPGTRLTVT.

The V gene is TRBV9, the J gene TRBJ1-4, with D tentatively TRBD1 (5 bases). Trimming took 0 bases from V and 2 from J, leaving 11 bases between them. Germline CDR1 and CDR2: SGDLS and YYNGEE. The CDR3 has 16 residues. This CDR3 is CASSVGGGTTNEKLFF. The CDR3 nucleotides are TGTGCCAGCAGCGTAGGGGGGGGAACCACTAATGAAAAACTGTTTTTT.

V is TRBV6-5 and J is TRBJ1-3, with unresolved D. V shed 2 bases and J shed 0 bases, with 8 bases lying between them. The CDR3 is 15 residues long. CDR1 MNHEY and CDR2 SVGAGI come from the germline V gene. CDR3 sequence reads: CASSYTTSSGNTIYF. Written as DNA, the CDR3 is TGTGCCAGCAGTTACACCACAAGCTCTGGAAACACCATATATTTT.

The chain uses TRBV9 and TRBJ1-4; tentatively, D is TRBD1 (5 bases). Deletions cut 0 bases from V and 7 bases from J, with 13 bases between. CDR1 and CDR2 (germline): SGDLS, YYNGEE. This CDR3 is 15 amino acids long. The CDR3 here is CASSVDGTGLEKLFF. The CDR3, as DNA: TGTGCCAGCAGCGTAGATGGGACGGGCCTTGAAAAACTGTTTTTT.

A single count supports this clone. J is TRBJ1-2 and V is TRBV9, with TRBD1 matching 7 bases. J gave up 3 bases and V 2 bases, and 7 bases lay outside the gene matches. Germline V gives CDR1 SGDLS, CDR2 YYNGEE. The CDR3 length is 15 residues. The CDR3 region has the DNA TGTGCCAGCAGCGTGACAGGGTCTTCCGACTATGGCTACACCTTC. It specifies CASSVTGSSDYGYTF.